The clone carrying this TCR beta chain was counted between two and nine times. The antigen is unknown. The sample has other DNA sequences that encode this CDR3 too. These data are taken from a study of shared clonotypes between healthy human individuals. Extraction of genomic DNA in unsorted samples used about 90 million PBMCs. Study findings and constraints: Expectations were that clonotype sharing among donors would be affected by sequencing depth.

V dropped 5 bases and J dropped 8; count of bases not matched to a gene: 3. In germline, CDR1 is KGHSH, CDR2 LQKENI. CDR3 size: 12 residues. Deep-level settings were used for running the assay. Researchers divided each subset's genomic DNA evenly across several immunoSEQ plates. The table came from immunoSEQ multiplex PCR; TCRdb's copy has only in-frame clones and leaves some out. The sample consists of some 500,000 clones, 75% to 80% of them appearing once. V gene TRBV18 combines with J gene TRBJ2-1; the match to TRBD1 covers 7 bases. The source is a middle-aged woman in good health. Some clones in this sample may be carry-over from other donors' samples. The sample taken for sequencing was PBMCs. The DNA of the CDR3 is TGTGCCAGCTCAAACAGGGGCGATGAGCAGTTCTTC. Its protein product is CASSNRGDEQFF.